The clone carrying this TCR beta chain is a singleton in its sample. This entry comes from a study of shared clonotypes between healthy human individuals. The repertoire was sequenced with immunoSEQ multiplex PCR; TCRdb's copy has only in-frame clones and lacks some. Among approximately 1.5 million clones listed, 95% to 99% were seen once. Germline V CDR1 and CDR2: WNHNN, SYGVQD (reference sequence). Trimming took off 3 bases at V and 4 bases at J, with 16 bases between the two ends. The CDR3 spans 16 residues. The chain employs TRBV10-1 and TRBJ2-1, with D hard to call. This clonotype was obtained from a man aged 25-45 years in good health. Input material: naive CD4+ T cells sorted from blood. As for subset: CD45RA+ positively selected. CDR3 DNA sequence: TGCGCCAGCAGTGAATCGGTGTTAGGATCTTACAATGAGCAGTTCTTC. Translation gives CASSESVLGSYNEQFF.